This T cell receptor beta chain was recorded in a study of blood T cell repertoires in COVID-19. Here immunoSEQ multiplex PCR was the method, and the copy in TCRdb shows in-frame clones only, minus some. Found here are 300,000 to 450,000 clones, roughly 90% of them singletons; the top ten hold roughly 4%. Sample: peripheral blood. The sequence derives from a woman aged 60 to 75 with COVID-19, enrolled during active disease.

CDR3 protein: CAISESGGQDYEQYF. Written as DNA, the CDR3 is TGTGCCATCAGTGAGTCGGGAGGACAGGACTACGAGCAGTACTTC. The chain has TRBV10-3 and TRBJ2-7; tentative D call: TRBD1 (7 bases). Between the trimmed V and J ends, which lost 0 bases and 3 bases, there was a span of 12 bases. There are 15 residues in the CDR3. Germline-derived CDR1 and CDR2 are ENHRY and SYGVKD.